This is a list of T cell receptor beta chains from one sample in a study of CD8+CD57+ T cells in acquired aplastic anemia. TCRdb fed the reads into MiXCR, producing one record per CDR3 protein. The sample comprises about 190,000 distinct CDR3 sequences, roughly half of which are singletons, and 16% rests with the top ten. The specimen was sorted CD4+, CD8+, or CD8+CD57+ T cells (not recorded which) from PBMCs. These receptors were collected from a human donor in good health, serving as a control. Each CDR3 is given with its conserved first and last residue. A D gene is named only where the DNA matches it firmly. Rows may omit the clone size; those that give it use once, few, many or a size class.

V gene	CDR3 length	D gene	J gene	clone size	CDR3 DNA	CDR3 protein
TRBV10-2	15	-	TRBJ2-2	-	TGCGCCACATGGGGGGCTAGCAGCCTCACCGGGGAGCTGTTTTTT	CATWGASSLTGELFF
TRBV2	14	TRBD1	TRBJ1-6	-	TGTGCCAACCGACAGGGGTCCTATAATTCACCCCTCCACTTT	CANRQGSYNSPLHF
TRBV7-8	14	-	TRBJ2-4	many	TGTGCCAGCAGCTTATTGGAGGGCAAAAACATTCAGTACTTC	CASSLLEGKNIQYF
TRBV29-1	16	TRBD2	TRBJ2-5	-	TGCAGCGTTGAAGGCGGACTAGCGGGGGACCAAGAGACCCAGTACTTC	CSVEGGLAGDQETQYF
TRBV19	14	-	TRBJ1-5	-	TGTGCCAGTAGTATTGGGGTTGAGTGGCAGCCCCAGCATTTT	CASSIGVEWQPQHF
TRBV9	13	-	TRBJ1-1	-	TGTGCCAGCAGAGGAGACATGAACACTGAAGCTTTCTTT	CASRGDMNTEAFF
TRBV12-5	14	-	TRBJ2-3	many	TGTGCTAGTGGTTTAAGAGGGGTGGGAGATACGCAGTATTTT	CASGLRGVGDTQYF
TRBV9	15	-	TRBJ1-5	-	TGTGCCAGCAGCGTAGGAGGTGGAGAGGGTCAGCCCCAGCATTTT	CASSVGGGEGQPQHF
TRBV7-8	16	-	TRBJ1-5	-	TGTGCCAGCAGCTTCTCAGGGGTTGGGGGCAATCAGCCCCAGCATTTT	CASSFSGVGGNQPQHF
TRBV2	17	TRBD1	TRBJ1-6	-	TGTGCCAGCAGTTCGGGACAGGGGGCGGATTATAATTCACCCCTCCACTTT	CASSSGQGADYNSPLHF
TRBV12-3/TRBV12-4	16	-	TRBJ1-2	many	TGTGCCAGCAGTGTACGACAGACAGCAGGCTCCTATGGCTACACCTTC	CASSVRQTAGSYGYTF
TRBV2	12	-	TRBJ2-2	-	TGTGCCAGCAGTGAAGCGCTTGGGGAGCTGTTTTTT	CASSEALGELFF
TRBV2	16	TRBD1	TRBJ2-3	-	TGTGCCAGCAGTGAAGTTGGGGACAGGGGGTGGGATACGCAGTATTTT	CASSEVGDRGWDTQYF
TRBV7-2	16	-	TRBJ1-2	-	TGTGCCAGCAGCCCAATAGCGGGGACCCTCCACTATGGCTACACCTTC	CASSPIAGTLHYGYTF
TRBV2	14	-	TRBJ1-2	many	TGTGCCAGCAAAATGATAGGGACCAACTATGGCTACACCTTC	CASKMIGTNYGYTF
TRBV19	16	-	TRBJ1-2	-	TGTGCCAGTAGTATAGTCCCCCAGGGCAGTTTGGATGGCTACACCTTC	CASSIVPQGSLDGYTF
TRBV10-2	13	TRBD1	TRBJ1-1	-	TGCGCCAGCAACGCCGGGACAGGGGTTGAAGCTTTCTTT	CASNAGTGVEAFF
TRBV2	15	-	TRBJ2-7	-	TGTGCCAGCAGTGATGGGGAAACAGGGCCTTACGAGCAGTACTTC	CASSDGETGPYEQYF